Each of the 5 T cell receptor beta chains below was sequenced from the same sample in a study of identical twins. TCRdb called the 5' RACE reads again in MiXCR, with one record for every CDR3 protein. The data hold 250,000 or so distinct CDR3 sequences, with approximately 8.3% observed a single time. The data also belong to a second study, concerning yellow fever vaccine responses in identical twins.

The sample taken for sequencing was CD8+ T cells sorted from blood. The source of these receptors is a woman aged 18 to 35 in good health.

This clonotype was found a few times. The rearrangement joins TRBV20-1 to TRBJ2-6, with 10 bases aligning to TRBD2. Germline V lookup: CDR1 DFQATT, CDR2 SNEGSKA (reference sequence). The V and J ends lost 6 bases and 3 bases, in that order; junction bases with no gene match: 11. The CDR3 consists of 17 residues. CDR3 amino acids: CSAPGSSGSLGANVLTF. The CDR3 DNA sequence: TGCAGTGCCCCCGGGTCTAGCGGGAGCCTTGGGGCCAACGTCCTGACTTTC.

The chain employs TRBV27 and TRBJ1-6; no reliable D call. CDR3 size: 12 residues. The germline V gene encodes CDR1 MNHEY and CDR2 SMNVEV (reference sequence). The V end was cut by 6 bases, the J end by 10 bases, with 10 bases between. The CDR3 is CASRDFDSPLHF. DNA for the CDR3: TGTGCCAGCAGGGACTTTGACTCACCCCTCCACTTT.

This chain joins TRBV6-2 or TRBV6-3 and TRBJ2-2, with D perhaps TRBD1 (6 bases). Germline V gene data show CDR1 as MNHEY and CDR2 as SVGEGT. The CDR3 has 14 amino acids. The V end lost 3 bases, the J end lost 5 bases, and 10 bases lay between the germline ends. CDR3 in DNA: TGTGCCAGCAGTTATGGCAGGGGTACCGGGGAGCTGTTTTTT. Protein product: CASSYGRGTGELFF.

The chain couples TRBV2 to TRBJ2-7; 12 nucleotides match TRBD2. This CDR3 comprises 15 residues. Germline CDR1 SNHLY, CDR2 FYNNEI. V was pared by 6 bases and J by 5 bases, with 8 bases of the junction left unmatched. For the CDR3, the DNA is TGTGCCAGCAGGGAGAGACTAGCGGGGGACGACGAGCAGTACTTC. Translating gives CASRERLAGDDEQYF.

The V call is TRBV4-2, the J call TRBJ2-5; TRBD2 agrees at 7 bases. This CDR3 has 14 residues. Per the germline V gene, CDR1 is LGHNA and CDR2 is YNFKEQ. V was clipped by 2 bases and J by 2 bases; unmatched bases: 2. The CDR3 region has the DNA TGTGCCAGCAGCCAACTAGCGGAACAAGAGACCCAGTACTTC. It is translated as CASSQLAEQETQYF.